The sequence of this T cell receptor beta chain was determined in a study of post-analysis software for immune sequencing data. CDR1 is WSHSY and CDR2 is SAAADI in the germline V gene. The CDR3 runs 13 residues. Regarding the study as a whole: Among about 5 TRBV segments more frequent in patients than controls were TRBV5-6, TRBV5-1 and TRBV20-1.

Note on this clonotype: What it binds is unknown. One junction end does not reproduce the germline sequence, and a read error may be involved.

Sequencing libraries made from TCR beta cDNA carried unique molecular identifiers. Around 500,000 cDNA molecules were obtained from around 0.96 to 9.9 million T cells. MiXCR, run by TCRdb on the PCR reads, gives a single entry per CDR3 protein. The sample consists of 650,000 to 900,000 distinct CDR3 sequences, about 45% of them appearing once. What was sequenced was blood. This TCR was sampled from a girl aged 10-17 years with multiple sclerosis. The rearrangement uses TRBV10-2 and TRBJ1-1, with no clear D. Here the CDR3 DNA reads TGCGCTAGCAGTTCCAGGAGGAACACTGAAGCTTTCTTT. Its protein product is CASSSRRNTEAFF.